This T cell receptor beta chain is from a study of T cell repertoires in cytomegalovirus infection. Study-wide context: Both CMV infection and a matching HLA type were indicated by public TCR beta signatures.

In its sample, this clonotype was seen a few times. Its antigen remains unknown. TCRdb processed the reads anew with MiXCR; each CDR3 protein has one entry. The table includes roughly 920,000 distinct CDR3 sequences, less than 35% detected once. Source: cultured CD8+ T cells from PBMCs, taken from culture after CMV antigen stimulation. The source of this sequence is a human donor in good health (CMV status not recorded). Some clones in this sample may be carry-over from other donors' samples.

CDR3 in amino acids: CASSQGQGGNYNEQFF. CDR3 nucleotides: TGTGCCAGCAGTCAGGGACAGGGAGGGAACTACAATGAGCAGTTCTTC. V is TRBV2 and J is TRBJ2-1; TRBD1 agrees at 9 bases. Germline trimming cut 5 bases from V and 3 bases from J; bases unmatched to any gene: 8. The CDR3 extends over 16 amino acids. Per the germline V gene, CDR1 is SNHLY and CDR2 is FYNNEI.